Detailed here is one T cell receptor beta chain. The data belong to a study of T cell responses to AZD1222 COVID-19 vaccine. V was pared by 6 bases and J by 5 bases, with 7 bases of the junction left unmatched. Germline-derived CDR1 and CDR2 are MNHEY and SVGAGI. The CDR3 runs 15 residues. The protocol was immunoSEQ multiplex PCR, while the TCRdb copy is restricted to in-frame clones and leaves out a portion. The profile shows approximately 160,000 clones, under 95% of them singletons. J is TRBJ2-1 and V is TRBV6-5; 10 bases align to TRBD2. The sequencing used peripheral blood, collected on day 0 of AZD1222 vaccination. This sequence was found in an adult in good health. CDR3 residues: CASRGSGRSNNEQFF. The CDR3 nucleotides are TGTGCCAGCAGGGGTAGCGGGAGGAGCAACAATGAGCAGTTCTTC.